This T cell receptor (beta chain) was observed in a study of neurological immune-mediated disorders. Study outcomes and limitations: Among expanded clones, no CDR3 amino acid sequences were shared across subjects, a pattern suggesting private repertoires in all groups. The multiple sclerosis repertoire cluster had no association with any clinical or MRI feature. The phylogenetic placement of 18 of 34 multiple sclerosis patients' repertoires in one related-CDR3 cluster constitutes a possible signature.

Unsorted libraries were generated from 2 million PBMCs held at -80 degrees C. This clonotype was recorded at least ten times. Its antigen remains unknown. The CDR3 is 17 amino acids. The germline V gene encodes CDR1 SGHRS and CDR2 YFSETQ. V shed 4 bases and J 2 bases; nucleotides not matched to a gene: 14. MiXCR was run by TCRdb on the 5' RACE reads, yielding one entry per CDR3 protein. The sample carries nearly 60,000 distinct CDR3 sequences, about 3.3% recorded once. The sequence was obtained from a woman aged 60-70 years with multiple sclerosis. The rearrangement links TRBV5-1 to TRBJ1-1, with 7 nucleotides matching TRBD1. Sequencing was carried out using PBMCs. CDR3 coding DNA: TGCGCCAGCAGCACCAGCCCAAACAGGGGTTACAACACTGAAGCTTTCTTT. Translating it yields CASSTSPNRGYNTEAFF.